Listed here is a single T cell receptor (beta chain). Its antigen remains unknown. The repertoire was sequenced with immunoSEQ multiplex PCR; TCRdb's copy has only in-frame clones and lacks some. The sample lists about 68,000 clones, more than 65% occurring once. This CDR3 has 15 amino acids. Trimming took off 0 bases at V and 0 bases at J, with 10 bases between the two ends. The germline CDR1 and CDR2 sequences are SGHRS and YFSETQ. This entry is derived from a study of OX40 agonist ivuxolimab in advanced cancers. General study points: The study observed clonal expansion of CD4+ and CD8+ blood T cells by week 6 at 0.1 to 3.0 mg/kg. The study found that CD8+ T cells averaged more expanded clones than CD4+. A proportion of nonresponders additionally exhibited low normalized T-cell clonal expansion.

The chain couples TRBV5-1 to TRBJ2-7; D call uncertain. The specimen was CD4+ or CD8+ T cells sorted from blood, collected in a trial of the OX40 agonist ivuxolimab. The source of this sequence is an adult with an advanced solid tumor such as melanoma, head and neck, liver or kidney cancer. The CDR3 DNA sequence: TGCGCCAGCAGCTTGGTGGCAGGAGACTCCTACGAGCAGTACTTC. This encodes CASSLVAGDSYEQYF.